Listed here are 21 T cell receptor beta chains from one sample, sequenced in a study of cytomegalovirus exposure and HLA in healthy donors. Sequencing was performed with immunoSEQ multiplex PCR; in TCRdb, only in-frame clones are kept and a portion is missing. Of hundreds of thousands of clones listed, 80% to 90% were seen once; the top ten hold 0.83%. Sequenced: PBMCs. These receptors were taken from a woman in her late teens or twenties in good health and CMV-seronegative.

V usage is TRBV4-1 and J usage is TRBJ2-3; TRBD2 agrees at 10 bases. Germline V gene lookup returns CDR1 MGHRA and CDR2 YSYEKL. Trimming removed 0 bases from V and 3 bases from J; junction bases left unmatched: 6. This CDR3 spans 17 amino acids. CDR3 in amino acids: CASSQESGRAVTDTQYF. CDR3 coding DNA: TGCGCCAGCAGCCAAGAAAGCGGGAGGGCCGTTACAGATACGCAGTATTTT.

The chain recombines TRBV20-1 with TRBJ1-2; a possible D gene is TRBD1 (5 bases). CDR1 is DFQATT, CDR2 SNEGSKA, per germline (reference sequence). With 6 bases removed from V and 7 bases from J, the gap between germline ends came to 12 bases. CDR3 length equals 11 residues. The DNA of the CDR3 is TGCAGTGCGCGTAAGGGGTTTGGCTACACCTTC. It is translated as CSARKGFGYTF.

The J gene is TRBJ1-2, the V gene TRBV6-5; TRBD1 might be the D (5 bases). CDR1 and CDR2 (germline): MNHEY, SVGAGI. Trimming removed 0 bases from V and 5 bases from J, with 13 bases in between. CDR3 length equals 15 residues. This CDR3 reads CASSYSSMTVYGYTF. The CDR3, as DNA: TGTGCCAGCAGTTACTCGAGTATGACAGTTTATGGCTACACCTTC.

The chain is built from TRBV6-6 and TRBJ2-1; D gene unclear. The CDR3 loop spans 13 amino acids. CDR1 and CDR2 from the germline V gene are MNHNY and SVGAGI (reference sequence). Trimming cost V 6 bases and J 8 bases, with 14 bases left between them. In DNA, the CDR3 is TGTGCCAGCAGCCCACCCTGGAGCGATGAGCAGTTCTTC. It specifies CASSPPWSDEQFF.

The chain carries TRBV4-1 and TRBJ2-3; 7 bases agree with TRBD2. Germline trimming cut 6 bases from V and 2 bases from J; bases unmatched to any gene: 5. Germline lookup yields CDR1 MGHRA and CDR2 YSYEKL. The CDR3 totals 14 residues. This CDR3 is CASSRSGNTDTQYF. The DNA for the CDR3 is TGCGCCAGCAGTCGAAGCGGGAACACAGATACGCAGTATTTT.

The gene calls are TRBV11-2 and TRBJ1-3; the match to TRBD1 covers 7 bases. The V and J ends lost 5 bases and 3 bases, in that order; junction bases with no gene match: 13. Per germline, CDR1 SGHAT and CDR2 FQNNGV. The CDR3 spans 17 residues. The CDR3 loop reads CASSRLYRGEGGNTIYF. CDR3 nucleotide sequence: TGTGCCAGCAGCAGGCTCTACAGGGGAGAAGGTGGAAACACCATATATTTT.

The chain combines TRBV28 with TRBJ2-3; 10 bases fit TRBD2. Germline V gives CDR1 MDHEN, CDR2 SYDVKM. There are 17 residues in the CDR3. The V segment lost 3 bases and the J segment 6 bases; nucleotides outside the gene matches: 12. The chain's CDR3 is CASSFPLLAGTKDTQYF. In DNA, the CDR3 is TGTGCCAGCAGTTTCCCCCTACTAGCGGGGACCAAGGATACGCAGTATTTT.

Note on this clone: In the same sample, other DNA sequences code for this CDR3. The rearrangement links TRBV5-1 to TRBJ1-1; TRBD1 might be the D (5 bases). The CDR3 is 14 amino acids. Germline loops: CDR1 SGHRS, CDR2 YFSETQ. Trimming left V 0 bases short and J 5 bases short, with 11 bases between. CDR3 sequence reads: CASSLDGGGTEAFF. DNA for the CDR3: TGCGCCAGCAGCTTGGACGGCGGGGGGACTGAAGCTTTCTTT. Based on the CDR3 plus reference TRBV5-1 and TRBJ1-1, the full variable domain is KAGVTQTPRYLIKTRGQQVTLSCSPISGHRSVSWYQQTPGQGLQFLFEYFSETQRNKGNFPGRFSGRQFSNSRSEMNVSTLELGDSALYLCASSLDGGGTEAFFGQGTRLTVV.

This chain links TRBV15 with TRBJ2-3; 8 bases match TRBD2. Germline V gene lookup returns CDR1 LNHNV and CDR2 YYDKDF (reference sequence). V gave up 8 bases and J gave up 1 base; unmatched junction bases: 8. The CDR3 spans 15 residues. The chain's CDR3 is CATAGSGGRTDTQYF. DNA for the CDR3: TGTGCCACCGCGGGCAGCGGGGGCCGCACAGATACGCAGTATTTT.

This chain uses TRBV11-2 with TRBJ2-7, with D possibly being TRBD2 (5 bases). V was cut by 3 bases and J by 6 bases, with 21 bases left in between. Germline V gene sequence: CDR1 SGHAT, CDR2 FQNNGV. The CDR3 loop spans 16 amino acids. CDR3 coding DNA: TGTGCCAGCAGCTTGTACGCGGGCGGATCGTTCGTCGAGCAGTACTTC. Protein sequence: CASSLYAGGSFVEQYF. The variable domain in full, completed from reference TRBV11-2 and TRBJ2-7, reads EAGVAQSPRYKIIEKRQSVAFWCNPISGHATLYWYQQILGQGPKLLIQFQNNGVVDDSQLPKDRFSAERLKGVDSTLKIQPAKLEDSAVYLCASSLYAGGSFVEQYFGPGTRLTVT.

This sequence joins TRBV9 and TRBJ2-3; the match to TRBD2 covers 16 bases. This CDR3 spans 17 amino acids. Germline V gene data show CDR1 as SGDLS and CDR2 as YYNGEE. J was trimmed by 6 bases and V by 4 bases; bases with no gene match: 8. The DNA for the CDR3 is TGTGCCAGCAGCCCCGGGACTAGCGGGAGGGCCGCCGATACGCAGTATTTT. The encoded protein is CASSPGTSGRAADTQYF.

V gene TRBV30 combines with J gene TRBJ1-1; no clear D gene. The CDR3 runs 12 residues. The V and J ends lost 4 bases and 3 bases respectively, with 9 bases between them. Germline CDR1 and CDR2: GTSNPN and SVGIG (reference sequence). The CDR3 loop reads CAWKRVYTEAFF. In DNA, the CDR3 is TGTGCCTGGAAGAGGGTATACACTGAAGCTTTCTTT.

Here the CDR3 reads CASGKDVTGFSPLHF. The DNA of the CDR3 is TGTGCCAGTGGAAAGGACGTCACGGGGTTTTCACCCCTCCACTTT. The J gene is TRBJ1-6, the V gene TRBV19; no clear D gene. Trimming took 8 bases from V and 9 from J, leaving 20 bases between them. The germline CDR1 and CDR2 sequences are LNHDA and SQIVND (reference sequence). The CDR3 extends over 15 amino acids.

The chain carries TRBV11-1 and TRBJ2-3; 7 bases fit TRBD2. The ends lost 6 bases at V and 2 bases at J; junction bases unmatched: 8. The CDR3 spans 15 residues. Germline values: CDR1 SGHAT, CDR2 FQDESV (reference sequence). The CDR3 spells CASSLWGGSTDTQYF. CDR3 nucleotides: TGTGCCAGCAGTTTGTGGGGGGGATCCACAGATACGCAGTATTTT.

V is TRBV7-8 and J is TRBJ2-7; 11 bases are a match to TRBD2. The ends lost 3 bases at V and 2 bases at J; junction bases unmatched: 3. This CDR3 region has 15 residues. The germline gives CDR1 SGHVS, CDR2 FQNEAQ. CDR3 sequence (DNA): TGTGCCAGCAGCTTCGGACTAGCGGGTCCCTACGAGCAGTACTTC. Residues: CASSFGLAGPYEQYF.

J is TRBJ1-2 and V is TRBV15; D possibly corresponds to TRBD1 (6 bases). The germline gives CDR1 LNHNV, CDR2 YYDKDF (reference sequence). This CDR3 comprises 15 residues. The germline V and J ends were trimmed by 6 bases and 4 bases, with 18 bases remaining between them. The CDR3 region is CATSRPLTGSYGYTF. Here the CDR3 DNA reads TGTGCCACCAGTAGACCCCTTACAGGGAGCTATGGCTACACCTTC.

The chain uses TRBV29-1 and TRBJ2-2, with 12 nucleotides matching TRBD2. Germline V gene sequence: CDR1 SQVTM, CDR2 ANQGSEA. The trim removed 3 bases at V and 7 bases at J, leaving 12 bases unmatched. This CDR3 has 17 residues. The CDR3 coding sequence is TGCAGCGTTGATGGACAAGGACTAGCGGGATCCAGCGGGGAGCTGTTTTTT. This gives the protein CSVDGQGLAGSSGELFF.

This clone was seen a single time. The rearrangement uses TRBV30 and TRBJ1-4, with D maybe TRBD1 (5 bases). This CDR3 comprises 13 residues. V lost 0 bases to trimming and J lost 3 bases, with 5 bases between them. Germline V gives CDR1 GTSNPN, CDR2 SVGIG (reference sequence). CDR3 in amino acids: CAWSVQANEKLFF. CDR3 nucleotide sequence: TGTGCCTGGAGTGTACAGGCTAATGAAAAACTGTTTTTT.

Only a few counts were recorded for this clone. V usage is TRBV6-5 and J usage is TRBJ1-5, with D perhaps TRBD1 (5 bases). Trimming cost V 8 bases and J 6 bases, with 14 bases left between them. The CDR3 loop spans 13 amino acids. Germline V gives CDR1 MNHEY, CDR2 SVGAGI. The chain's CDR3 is CASGQGISQPQHF. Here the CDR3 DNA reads TGTGCCAGCGGCCAGGGAATTAGTCAGCCCCAGCATTTT.

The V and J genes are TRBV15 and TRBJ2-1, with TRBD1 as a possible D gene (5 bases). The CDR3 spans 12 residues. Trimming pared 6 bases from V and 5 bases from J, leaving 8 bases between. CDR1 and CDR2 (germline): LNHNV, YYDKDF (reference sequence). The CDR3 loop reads CATRAGNNEQFF. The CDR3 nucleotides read TGTGCCACCAGGGCAGGGAACAATGAGCAGTTCTTC.

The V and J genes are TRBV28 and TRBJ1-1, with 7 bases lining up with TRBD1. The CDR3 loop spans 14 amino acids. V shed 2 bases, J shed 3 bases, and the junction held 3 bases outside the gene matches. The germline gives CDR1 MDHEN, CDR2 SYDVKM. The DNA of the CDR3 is TGTGCCAGCAGTTTAGAGGGGGCCTACACTGAAGCTTTCTTT. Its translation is CASSLEGAYTEAFF. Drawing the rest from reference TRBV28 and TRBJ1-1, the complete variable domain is DVKVTQSSRYLVKRTGEKVFLECVQDMDHENMFWYRQDPGLGLRLIYFSYDVKMKEKGDIPEGYSVSREKKERFSLILESASTNQTSMYLCASSLEGAYTEAFFGQGTRLTVV.